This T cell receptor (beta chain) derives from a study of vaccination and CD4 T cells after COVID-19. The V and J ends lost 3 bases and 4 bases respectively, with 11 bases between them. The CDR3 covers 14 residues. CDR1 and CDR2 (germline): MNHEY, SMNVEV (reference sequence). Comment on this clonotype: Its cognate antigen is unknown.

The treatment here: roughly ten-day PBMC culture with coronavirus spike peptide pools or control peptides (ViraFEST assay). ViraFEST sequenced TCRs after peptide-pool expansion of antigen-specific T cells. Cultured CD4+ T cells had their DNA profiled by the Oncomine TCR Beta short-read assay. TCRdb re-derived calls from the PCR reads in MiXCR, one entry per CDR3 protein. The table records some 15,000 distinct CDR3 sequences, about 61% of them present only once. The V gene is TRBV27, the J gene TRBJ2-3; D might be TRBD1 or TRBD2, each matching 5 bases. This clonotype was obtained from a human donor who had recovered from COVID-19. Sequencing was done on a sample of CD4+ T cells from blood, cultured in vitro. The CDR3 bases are TGTGCCAGCAGTTTTAACCGGGGCGCAGATACGCAGTATTTT. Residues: CASSFNRGADTQYF.